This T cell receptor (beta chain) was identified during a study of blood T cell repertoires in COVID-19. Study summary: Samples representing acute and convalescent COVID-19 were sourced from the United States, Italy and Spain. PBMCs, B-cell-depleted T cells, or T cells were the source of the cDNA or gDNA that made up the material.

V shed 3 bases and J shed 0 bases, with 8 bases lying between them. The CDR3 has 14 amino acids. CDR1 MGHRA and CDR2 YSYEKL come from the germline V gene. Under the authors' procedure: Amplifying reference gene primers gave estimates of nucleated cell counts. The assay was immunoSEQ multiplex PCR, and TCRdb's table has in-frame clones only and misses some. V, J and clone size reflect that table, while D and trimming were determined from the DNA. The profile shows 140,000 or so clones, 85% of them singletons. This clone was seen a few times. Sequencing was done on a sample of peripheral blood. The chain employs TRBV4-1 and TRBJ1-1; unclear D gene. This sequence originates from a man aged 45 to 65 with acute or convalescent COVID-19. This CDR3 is CASSQVQMNTEAFF. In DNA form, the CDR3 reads TGCGCCAGCAGCCAGGTCCAGATGAACACTGAAGCTTTCTTT.